Listed here is a single T cell receptor (beta chain). Its antigen is not identified. Though probably carrying unrecorded immune exposures, donors were nominally healthy at sampling. The data were taken from a study of cytomegalovirus exposure and HLA in healthy donors. Study-wide background: HLA-typed donors were the source of around 85 million unique TCRs held in an early data release.

Whole-study results and caveats: Data from an earlier analysis indicated that most TCR beta V segments were productive either about 90% or about 30% of the time. Most observed TCR sequences were rare, whereas some public TCRs were detected in many donors.

Vbeta (60) and Jbeta (13) primers were used in the PCR. Assay used: immunoSEQ multiplex PCR; TCRdb lists only in-frame clones, some missing. The sample yields around 99,000 clones, over 65% seen once. Sequencing used PBMCs. This TCR derives from a man aged 40-50 years in good health and CMV-seronegative.

The CDR3: CASGATGSSYEQYF. Written as DNA, the CDR3 is TGTGCCAGTGGGGCCACAGGGAGCTCCTACGAGCAGTACTTC. The V gene is TRBV19, the J gene TRBJ2-7; TRBD1 is a possible D gene (6 bases). V gave up 8 bases and J gave up 0 bases, with 14 bases separating them. Germline CDR1 LNHDA, CDR2 SQIVND (reference sequence). CDR3 length equals 14 residues.